This T cell receptor (beta chain) was captured by sequencing in a study of shared clonotypes between healthy human individuals. Study-wide background: Each donor contributed plates that comprised three CD4 naive, three CD4 memory, two CD8 naive and one CD8 memory.

Data came from immunoSEQ multiplex PCR; TCRdb stores just in-frame clones and leaves some out. The repertoire holds under 750,000 clones, with approximately 72% as singletons. The germline gives CDR1 MNHNY, CDR2 SVGAGI (reference sequence). This CDR3 is 14 amino acids long. With 5 bases clipped from V and 7 bases from J, the junction kept 10 bases outside the gene matches. This clone occurred once. Sequences were obtained from memory CD4+ T cells sorted from blood. The subset here: CD45RA-negative fraction. This sequence joins TRBV6-6 and TRBJ1-2; TRBD1 agrees at 7 bases. The TCR was taken from a woman aged 25 to 45 in good health. The CDR3 sequence: CASSGTGQRGGYTF. The CDR3 coding sequence is TGTGCCAGCAGTGGGACGGGACAGCGGGGTGGCTACACCTTC.